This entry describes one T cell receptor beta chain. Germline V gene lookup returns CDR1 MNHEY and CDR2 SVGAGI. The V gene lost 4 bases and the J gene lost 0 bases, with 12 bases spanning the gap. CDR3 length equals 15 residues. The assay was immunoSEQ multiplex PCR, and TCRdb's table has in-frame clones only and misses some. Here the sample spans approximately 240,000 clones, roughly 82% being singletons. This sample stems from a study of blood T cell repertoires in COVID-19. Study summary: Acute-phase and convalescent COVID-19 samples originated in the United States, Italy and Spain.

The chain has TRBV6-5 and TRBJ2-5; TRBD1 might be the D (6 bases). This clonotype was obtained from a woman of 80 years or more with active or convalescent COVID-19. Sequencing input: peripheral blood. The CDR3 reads CASSLTGLYQETQYF. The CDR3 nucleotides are TGTGCCAGCAGTTTGACAGGATTGTACCAAGAGACCCAGTACTTC.